This TCR beta chain was sequenced for a study of blood T cell repertoires in COVID-19 (dated by TCRdb to 2018 to 2020). Background for the entire study: Samples covering the acute and convalescent phases of COVID-19 were provided by collaborators in the United States, Italy and Spain. Sample metadata almost always included a de-identified subject ID, COVID-19 status, age in years and sex. The dataset comprised deeply sampled blood TCRbeta repertoires from subjects exposed to, actively infected with, or recovered from COVID-19. Where HLA class I and class II types were available, the types were taken from metadata supplied by the sample provider, not from assay-based typing. The prospective study material was composed of cDNA or gDNA derived from T cells, B-cell-depleted T cells, or PBMCs. The samples were drawn from two sources: the first 160 participants of the ongoing ImmuneRACE study, and fewer than 1,500 subjects contributed by 6 global collaborators. A freely available public database, intended as a resource for researchers studying the immune response to SARS-CoV-2, is where the repertoires were released. Summary of the overall study and its limitations: The quantity of clinical and demographic metadata differed by source and by participant and was supplied without curation.

The collaborating institutions used their own protocols to collect whole blood in K2EDTA tubes. For TCRbeta analysis, collaborator samples were shipped as frozen whole blood, as isolated PBMCs, or as DNA extracted from either sample type. On this clone: It lacks a known antigen. Base quality data are lacking; no much larger clone is found one base away.

TCRbeta CDR3 regions were amplified from genomic DNA using the immunoSEQ Assay, a bias-controlled multiplex PCR. The study's processing was this. Nucleated cell counts per sample were estimated from amplification of reference gene primers within the assay. Sequence reads were collapsed and filtered to measure the absolute abundance of every unique TCRbeta CDR3 rearrangement. Productive Simpson clonality was computed per sample as the square root of Simpson's diversity index over productive rearrangements. TCRdb took this table from immuneACCESS and kept in-frame rearrangements with V and J called. Such tables lack part of the clones; where checked against another copy, unresolved V genes explain under half of the gap, and the rest is unexplained. V and J calls and clone size are as listed in that table; D and trimming were resolved from the DNA. For this sample the table gives roughly 97,000 clones, of which around 80% were detected only once. About 9.4% of the sample rests with the top ten.

The CDR3 contains 15 residues, cysteine and phenylalanine counted. Only the CDR3 DNA is retained, 45 bases long and in frame from the first base. V and J lose 1 base and 2 bases, and a span of 11 bases separates them. The germline V gene gives CDR1 as MGHRA and CDR2 as YSYEKL. The rearrangement combines TRBV4-1 with TRBJ1-2, with a tentative D gene TRBD1 over 6 matching bases. This TCR came from a man between 65 and 80 years old with acute or convalescent COVID-19. Sequenced: peripheral blood. The CDR3 protein sequence reads: CASSQVTGTNYGYTF. The nucleotides are TGCGCCAGCAGCCAAGTAACAGGGACGAACTATGGCTACACCTTC.